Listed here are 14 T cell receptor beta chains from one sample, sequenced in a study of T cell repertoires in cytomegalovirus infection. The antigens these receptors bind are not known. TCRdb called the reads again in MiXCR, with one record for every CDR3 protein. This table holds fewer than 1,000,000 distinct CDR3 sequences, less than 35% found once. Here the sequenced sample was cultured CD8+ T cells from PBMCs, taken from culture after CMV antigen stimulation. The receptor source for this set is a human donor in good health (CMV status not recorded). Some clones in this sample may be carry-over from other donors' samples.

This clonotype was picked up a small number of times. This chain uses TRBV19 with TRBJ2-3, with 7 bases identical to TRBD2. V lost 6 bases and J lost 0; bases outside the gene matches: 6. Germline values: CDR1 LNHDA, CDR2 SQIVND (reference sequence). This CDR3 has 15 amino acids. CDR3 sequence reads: CASRERGTSTDTQYF. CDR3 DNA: TGTGCCAGTAGAGAGCGGGGTACTAGCACAGATACGCAGTATTTT.

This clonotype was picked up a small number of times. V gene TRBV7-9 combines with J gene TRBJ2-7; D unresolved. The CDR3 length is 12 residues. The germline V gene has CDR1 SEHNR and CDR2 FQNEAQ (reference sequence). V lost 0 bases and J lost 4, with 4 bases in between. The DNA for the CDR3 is TGTGCCAGCAGCTTAGCTCATTACGAGCAGTACGTC. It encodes CASSLAHYEQYV.

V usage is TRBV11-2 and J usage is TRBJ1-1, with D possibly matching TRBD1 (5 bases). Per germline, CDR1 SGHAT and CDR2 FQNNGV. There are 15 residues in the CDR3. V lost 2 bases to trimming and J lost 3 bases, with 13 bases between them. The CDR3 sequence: CASSLWGGTDTEAFF. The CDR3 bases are TGTGCCAGCAGCTTATGGGGCGGAACAGACACTGAAGCTTTCTTT. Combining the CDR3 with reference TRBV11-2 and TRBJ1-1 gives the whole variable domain EAGVAQSPRYKIIEKRQSVAFWCNPISGHATLYWYQQILGQGPKLLIQFQNNGVVDDSQLPKDRFSAERLKGVDSTLKIQPAKLEDSAVYLCASSLWGGTDTEAFFGQGTRLTVV.

CDR3 in DNA: TGCAGTGCTGCATACAGGGGGCGCGGTCCGGTTGAGCAGTTCTTC. Translation: CSAAYRGRGPVEQFF. The chain has TRBV20-1 and TRBJ2-1; 9 bases map to TRBD1. The V segment lost 5 bases and the J segment 9 bases; nucleotides outside the gene matches: 14. Germline-derived CDR1 and CDR2 are DFQATT and SNEGSKA (reference sequence). This CDR3 is 15 amino acids long.

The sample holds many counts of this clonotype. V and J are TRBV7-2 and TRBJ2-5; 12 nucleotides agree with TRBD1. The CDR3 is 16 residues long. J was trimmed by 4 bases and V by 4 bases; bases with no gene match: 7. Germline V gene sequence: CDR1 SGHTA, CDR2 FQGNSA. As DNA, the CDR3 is TGTGCCAGCAGCTCAGGGACAGGGGGCGTAGTAGAGACCCAGTACTTC. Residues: CASSSGTGGVVETQYF.

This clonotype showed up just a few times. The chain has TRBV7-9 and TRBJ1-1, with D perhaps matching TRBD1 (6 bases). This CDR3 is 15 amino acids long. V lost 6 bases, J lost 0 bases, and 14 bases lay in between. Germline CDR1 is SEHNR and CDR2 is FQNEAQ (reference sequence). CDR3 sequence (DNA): TGTGCCAGCAGAAGAGCGGGACAAATGAACACTGAAGCTTTCTTT. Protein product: CASRRAGQMNTEAFF.

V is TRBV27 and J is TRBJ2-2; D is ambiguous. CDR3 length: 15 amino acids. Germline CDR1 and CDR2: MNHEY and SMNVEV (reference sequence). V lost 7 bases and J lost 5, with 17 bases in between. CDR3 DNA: TGTGCCAGCACCCCTCTTTCTTTCAAGACCGGGGAGCTGTTTTTT. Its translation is CASTPLSFKTGELFF.

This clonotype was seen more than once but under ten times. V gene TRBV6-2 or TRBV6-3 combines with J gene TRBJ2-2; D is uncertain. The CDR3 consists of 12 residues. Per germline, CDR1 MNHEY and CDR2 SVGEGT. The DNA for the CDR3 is TGTGGCGGCCAATCGAACACCGGGGAGCTGTTTTTT. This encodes CGGQSNTGELFF.

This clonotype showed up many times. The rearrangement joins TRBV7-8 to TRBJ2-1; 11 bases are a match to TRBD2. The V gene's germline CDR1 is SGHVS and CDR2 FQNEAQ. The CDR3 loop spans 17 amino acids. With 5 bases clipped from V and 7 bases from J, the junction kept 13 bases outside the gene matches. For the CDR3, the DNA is TGTGCCAGCAGCCCATCCCATGTAGCGGGGGGGCGGAATGAGCAGTTCTTC. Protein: CASSPSHVAGGRNEQFF.

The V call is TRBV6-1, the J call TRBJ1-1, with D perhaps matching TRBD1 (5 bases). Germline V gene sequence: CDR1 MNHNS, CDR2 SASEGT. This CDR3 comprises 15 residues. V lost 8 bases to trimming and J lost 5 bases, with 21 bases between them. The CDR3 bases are TGTGCCAGCGTATGGGATCTAAATGGGGGGACTGAAGCTTTCTTT. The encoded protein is CASVWDLNGGTEAFF.

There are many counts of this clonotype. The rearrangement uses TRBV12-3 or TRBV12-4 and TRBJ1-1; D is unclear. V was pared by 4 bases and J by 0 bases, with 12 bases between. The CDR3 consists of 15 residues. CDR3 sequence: CASSSPQYLNTEAFF. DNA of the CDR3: TGTGCCAGCAGTTCGCCACAGTATTTGAACACTGAAGCTTTCTTT.

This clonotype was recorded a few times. The CDR3 nucleotides are TGTGCCAGCAGCCCGGCAGCGGGGGGCTACAATGAGCAGTTCTTC. This codes for CASSPAAGGYNEQFF. V is TRBV6-5 and J is TRBJ2-1; the match to TRBD2 covers 9 bases. V was clipped by 6 bases and J by 3 bases; unmatched bases: 6. Germline values: CDR1 MNHEY, CDR2 SVGAGI. The CDR3 is made up of 15 amino acids.

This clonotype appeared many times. CDR3 sequence reads: CASSGGTSGPPNEQFF. The CDR3 DNA sequence: TGTGCCAGCAGCGGGGGGACTAGCGGGCCCCCCAATGAGCAGTTCTTC. V and J are TRBV7-9 and TRBJ2-1; 12 bases align to TRBD2. J gave up 6 bases and V 5 bases, and 8 bases lay outside the gene matches. CDR1 and CDR2 from the germline V gene are SEHNR and FQNEAQ (reference sequence). CDR3 length equals 16 residues. The complete variable domain, with remaining parts taken from reference TRBV7-9 and TRBJ2-1, reads DTGVSQNPRHKITKRGQNVTFRCDPISEHNRLYWYRQTLGQGPEFLTYFQNEAQLEKSRLLSDRFSAERPKGSFSTLEIQRTEQGDSAMYLCASSGGTSGPPNEQFFGPGTRLTVL.

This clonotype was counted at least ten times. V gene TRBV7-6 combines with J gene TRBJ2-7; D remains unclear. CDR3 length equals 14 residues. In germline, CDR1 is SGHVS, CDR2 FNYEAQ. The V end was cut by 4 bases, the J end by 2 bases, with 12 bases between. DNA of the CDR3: TGTGCCAGCAGCTCCCTTACGACTGCCTACGAGCAGTACTTC. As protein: CASSSLTTAYEQYF.